Listed below are T cell receptor beta chains from one sample, sequenced in a study of technical replicates of blood from a few donors. Clones were sequenced by immunoSEQ multiplex PCR, and TCRdb holds only the in-frame ones, with some missing. The sample lists approximately 80,000 clones; roughly 98% were seen once. Specimen: T cells isolated from PBMCs. Source of these receptors: a human donor in good health. CDR3s include the opening cysteine and the closing phenylalanine or tryptophan. The D gene is left open where the match is weak.

V gene: TRBV18; D gene: TRBD1; J gene: TRBJ2-5; CDR3 DNA: TGTGCCAGCTCACCACCGGAACAGGGGATTCGGGAGACCCAGTACTTC; CDR3 protein: CASSPPEQGIRETQYF
V gene: TRBV5-6; D gene: NA; J gene: TRBJ2-2; CDR3 DNA: TGTGCCAGCAGCTTGGGGGGCCCCGGGGAGCTGTTTTTT; CDR3 protein: CASSLGGPGELFF
V gene: TRBV11-2; D gene: TRBD1; J gene: TRBJ1-2; CDR3 DNA: TGTGCCAGCAGCTCCCGGGACAGGGGGTACTATGGCTACACCTTC; CDR3 protein: CASSSRDRGYYGYTF
V gene: TRBV6-1; D gene: NA; J gene: TRBJ1-4; CDR3 DNA: TGTGCCAGCAGTGGACTGTCTAATGAAAAACTGTTTTTT; CDR3 protein: CASSGLSNEKLFF
V gene: TRBV11-3; D gene: NA; J gene: TRBJ2-2; CDR3 DNA: TGTGCCAGCCGCCCCCCGGGCGGGGAGCTGTTTTTT; CDR3 protein: CASRPPGGELFF
V gene: TRBV19; D gene: NA; J gene: TRBJ1-2; CDR3 DNA: TGTGCCAGTACGGGTAAATTTGGGTATGGCTACACCTTC; CDR3 protein: CASTGKFGYGYTF
V gene: TRBV19; D gene: NA; J gene: TRBJ2-7; CDR3 DNA: TGTGCCAGTAGTATCGGTAGCGGAAGCTCCTACGAGCAGTACTTC; CDR3 protein: CASSIGSGSSYEQYF
V gene: TRBV5-1; D gene: NA; J gene: TRBJ2-2; CDR3 DNA: TGCGCCAGCAGCTTGCACACGAACACCGGGGAGCTGTTTTTT; CDR3 protein: CASSLHTNTGELFF
V gene: TRBV4-1; D gene: TRBD2; J gene: TRBJ2-7; CDR3 DNA: TGCGCCAGCAGCCAAGACAGGGTAGGACTAGCGGGCGAGCAGTACTTC; CDR3 protein: CASSQDRVGLAGEQYF
V gene: TRBV19; D gene: NA; J gene: TRBJ1-1; CDR3 DNA: TGTGCCAGTAGTTTAGACTCCGGTAACACTGAAGCTTTCTTT; CDR3 protein: CASSLDSGNTEAFF
V gene: TRBV29-1; D gene: NA; J gene: TRBJ2-7; CDR3 DNA: TGCAGCGTCAGAGGATGGCAAGGGGTCCCCTACGAGCAGTACTTC; CDR3 protein: CSVRGWQGVPYEQYF
V gene: TRBV18; D gene: NA; J gene: TRBJ2-7; CDR3 DNA: TGTGCCAGCTCACCACTCGTCAGCTACGAGCAGTACTTC; CDR3 protein: CASSPLVSYEQYF
V gene: TRBV7-8; D gene: NA; J gene: TRBJ2-2; CDR3 DNA: TGTGCCAGCAGCACCCAGGACCCGGGAACCGGGGAGCTGTTTTTT; CDR3 protein: CASSTQDPGTGELFF
V gene: TRBV25-1; D gene: NA; J gene: TRBJ1-3; CDR3 DNA: TGTGCCAGCAGGGGCGGGAGAGAGTACACCATATATTTT; CDR3 protein: CASRGGREYTIYF
V gene: TRBV19; D gene: NA; J gene: TRBJ2-7; CDR3 DNA: TGTGCCAGTAGCCCCGGGTACGAGCAGTACTTC; CDR3 protein: CASSPGYEQYF
V gene: TRBV21-1; D gene: NA; J gene: TRBJ2-7; CDR3 DNA: TGTGCCACCCGGGGAGGGACTAGGTACGAGCAGTACTTC; CDR3 protein: CATRGGTRYEQYF
V gene: TRBV6-5; D gene: NA; J gene: TRBJ2-7; CDR3 DNA: TGTGCCAGTTCGGTGACTCTGGGGGGTTTCGAGCAGTACTTC; CDR3 protein: CASSVTLGGFEQYF
V gene: TRBV15; D gene: NA; J gene: TRBJ2-7; CDR3 DNA: TGTGCCACCAGCAGAGATCCGACATCCCTTTCTCGGGAGCAGTACTTC; CDR3 protein: CATSRDPTSLSREQYF
V gene: TRBV27; D gene: TRBD2; J gene: TRBJ2-1; CDR3 DNA: TGTGCCAGCAGTTCCTGGACTAGCGGAACCTACAATGAGCAGTTCTTC; CDR3 protein: CASSSWTSGTYNEQFF
V gene: TRBV7-9; D gene: TRBD1; J gene: TRBJ2-1; CDR3 DNA: TGTGCCAGCAGCTTCGGGACAGATTACAATGAGCAGTTCTTC; CDR3 protein: CASSFGTDYNEQFF